This T cell receptor (beta chain) was observed in a study of CXCR3-negative and CXCR3-positive naive CD8 T cells. Study-wide results and limits: Much lower diversity was found in memory CD8+ cells, while both naive subsets had comparably high diversity. The TRBV-TRBJ usage of naive CXCR3-negative and CXCR3-positive cells was similar, but that of memory cells differed.

The authors made the TRB cDNA libraries by 5' RACE using UMI labels. TCRdb reanalyzed the 5' RACE reads, giving one entry per CDR3 protein sequence and no DNA. Listed are 84,000 or so distinct CDR3 sequences; around 1.6% falls within the top ten. To note about this clonotype: Its antigen remains unknown.

Germline V gene data show CDR1 as SEHNR and CDR2 as FQNEAQ (reference sequence). This CDR3 is built from 15 residues. V is TRBV7-9 and J is TRBJ2-1; TCRdb names TRBD1, which stays unverified in the absence of DNA. The TCR sequence derives from a human donor in good health. Some clones in this sample may be carry-over from other donors' samples. Input material: naive CXCR3- CD8+ T cells from blood. Documented subset: CD45RO-CCR7+CD27+CD95- naive CD8+ T cells lacking CXCR3 (TNR3-). CDR3 residues: CASSFQDRGPNEQFF.